The 15 T cell receptor beta chains in this list originate from one sample, sequenced in a study of OX40 agonist ivuxolimab in advanced cancers. Measured with immunoSEQ multiplex PCR; TCRdb has only the in-frame clones, and not every one. The top ten clones hold roughly 0.66% of a sample with 76,000 or so clones, approximately 85% of them seen once. Sequenced material: CD4+ or CD8+ T cells sorted from blood, taken in a trial of the OX40 agonist ivuxolimab. The receptors derive from an adult with an advanced solid tumor such as melanoma, head and neck, liver or kidney cancer.

The chain carries TRBV4-3 and TRBJ1-1; TRBD1 aligns across 11 bases. This CDR3 has 16 residues. CDR1 is LGHNA, CDR2 YSLEER, per germline. With V trimmed by 4 bases and J by 4 bases, 8 bases remained unmatched. In DNA form, the CDR3 reads TGCGCCAGCAGCCCTTGGACAGGGGGCTCTCCCACTGAAGCTTTCTTT. It specifies CASSPWTGGSPTEAFF.

J is TRBJ2-2 and V is TRBV9; no firm D call. Germline V gene sequence: CDR1 SGDLS, CDR2 YYNGEE. Trimming removed 1 base from V and 3 bases from J, with 4 bases in between. CDR3 length: 13 residues. CDR3 nucleotides: TGTGCCAGCAGCGTAAGATACACCGGGGAGCTGTTTTTT. Protein sequence: CASSVRYTGELFF.

The chain links TRBV7-2 to TRBJ1-1, with D possibly being TRBD1 (6 bases). The CDR3 sequence is 14 residues long. From germline, CDR1 is SGHTA and CDR2 FQGNSA. Trimming stripped 6 bases from V and 1 base from J, with 12 bases between. The CDR3 sequence is CASSQDRQNTEAFF. The CDR3 region has the DNA TGTGCCAGCAGTCAGGACAGACAGAACACTGAAGCTTTCTTT. The variable domain in full, with the rest retrieved from reference TRBV7-2 and TRBJ1-1, is GAGVSQSPSNKVTEKGKDVELRCDPISGHTALYWYRQSLGQGLEFLIYFQGNSAPDKSGLPSDRFSAERTGGSVSTLTIQRTQQEDSAVYLCASSQDRQNTEAFFGQGTRLTVV.

The rearrangement links TRBV5-1 to TRBJ2-7, with a possible D match to TRBD2 (7 bases). Deletions cut 0 bases from V and 3 bases from J, with 13 bases between. CDR3 length: 15 residues. Looked up from germline, CDR1 is SGHRS and CDR2 is YFSETQ. The CDR3 loop is CASSLVAGDNYEQYF. CDR3 nucleotide sequence: TGCGCCAGCAGCTTGGTCGCGGGGGACAACTACGAGCAGTACTTC.

This rearrangement joins TRBV7-6 to TRBJ2-4, with D perhaps matching TRBD1 (7 bases). V was cut by 5 bases and J by 1 base, with 18 bases left in between. Germline lookup yields CDR1 SGHVS and CDR2 FNYEAQ. The CDR3 has 17 amino acids. The CDR3 DNA follows: TGTGCCAGCAGCCCATCAGGGGGGCAGGGGGCCAAAAACATTCAGTACTTC. Translated: CASSPSGGQGAKNIQYF.

The chain employs TRBV19 and TRBJ2-1; 7 bases are shared with TRBD1. CDR1 and CDR2 (germline): LNHDA, SQIVND (reference sequence). CDR3 length: 13 amino acids. V lost 7 bases and J lost 8; bases outside the gene matches: 8. CDR3 protein: CASNMDRLDEQFF. CDR3 bases: TGTGCCAGTAACATGGACAGGCTGGATGAGCAGTTCTTC.

V and J are TRBV6-1 and TRBJ2-1; 7 bases are shared with TRBD2. V lost 2 bases and J lost 0; bases outside the gene matches: 4. The germline V gene has CDR1 MNHNS and CDR2 SASEGT. The CDR3 runs 16 residues. DNA for the CDR3: TGTGCCAGCAGTGAATCCGGGGGGAGCTCCTACAATGAGCAGTTCTTC. Its protein is CASSESGGSSYNEQFF.

The V call is TRBV4-3, the J call TRBJ2-1; 7 bases fit TRBD1. Germline lookup yields CDR1 LGHNA and CDR2 YSLEER. With 0 bases clipped from V and 8 bases from J, the junction kept 4 bases outside the gene matches. The CDR3 spans 14 residues. The chain's CDR3 is CASSQENRGHEQFF. DNA for the CDR3: TGCGCCAGCAGCCAAGAGAACAGGGGCCATGAGCAGTTCTTC.

The rearrangement uses TRBV29-1 and TRBJ2-1; 7 positions match TRBD1. V shed 6 bases and J 3 bases; nucleotides not matched to a gene: 11. Per the germline V gene, CDR1 is SQVTM and CDR2 is ANQGSEA. The CDR3 sequence is 15 residues long. This CDR3 is CSVAASGDSYNEQFF. CDR3 coding DNA: TGCAGCGTCGCGGCTTCAGGGGACAGCTACAATGAGCAGTTCTTC.

The CDR3 sequence: CASLKTGGSEKLFF. The CDR3 DNA sequence: TGTGCCAGCCTAAAGACAGGGGGCAGTGAAAAACTGTTTTTT. This rearrangement joins TRBV25-1 to TRBJ1-4; 10 nucleotides agree with TRBD1. The V gene end was trimmed by 8 bases and the J gene end by 7 bases; junction bases not matched to a gene: 7. This CDR3 has 14 amino acids. Germline V lookup: CDR1 MGHDK, CDR2 SYGVNS.

The rearrangement uses TRBV7-2 and TRBJ1-4; a weak D match, TRBD1 (6 bases). The germline V gene encodes CDR1 SGHTA and CDR2 FQGNSA. The CDR3 is 14 residues long. V was clipped by 4 bases and J by 3 bases, with 9 bases between them. CDR3 in DNA: TGTGCCAGCAGCTCGGACAGAGCTAATGAAAAACTGTTTTTT. Its translation: CASSSDRANEKLFF.

This clone was counted a few times. This chain uses TRBV5-1 with TRBJ2-7; 9 positions match TRBD2. CDR1 is SGHRS, CDR2 YFSETQ, per germline. Trimming at V came to 4 bases and at J to 1 base, leaving 3 bases not matched to a gene. The length of the CDR3 is 14 residues. In DNA form, the CDR3 reads TGCGCCAGCAGCCCTAGCGGGGCTTCCTACGAGCAGTACTTC. It codes for CASSPSGASYEQYF. Full variable domain (remainder filled in from reference TRBV5-1 and TRBJ2-7): KAGVTQTPRYLIKTRGQQVTLSCSPISGHRSVSWYQQTPGQGLQFLFEYFSETQRNKGNFPGRFSGRQFSNSRSEMNVSTLELGDSALYLCASSPSGASYEQYFGPGTRLTVT.

In the case of this clone: A junction boundary mismatches the germline segment, possibly from a read error. The chain employs TRBV7-2 and TRBJ1-5, with no clear D. Germline CDR1 reads SGHTA; CDR2 reads FQGNSA. This CDR3 spans 13 amino acids. The CDR3 reads CASSSQPPQLQHF. The CDR3 bases are TGTGCCAGCAGCTCCCAGCCCCCTCAGCTCCAGCATTTT.

The CDR3: CAWSVNSNQPQHF. DNA for the CDR3: TGTGCCTGGAGTGTAAATAGCAATCAGCCCCAGCATTTT. The chain employs TRBV30 and TRBJ1-5; D is undetermined. Germline V gene data show CDR1 as GTSNPN and CDR2 as SVGIG (reference sequence). The CDR3 spans 13 residues. Trimming cost V 0 bases and J 0 bases, with 3 bases left between them.

The DNA for the CDR3 is TGCGCCAGCAGCTTCGGGCAGGACACAGATACGCAGTATTTT. Its translation is CASSFGQDTDTQYF. The gene calls are TRBV5-1 and TRBJ2-3; D not certain. The CDR3 extends over 14 amino acids. Germline-derived CDR1 and CDR2 are SGHRS and YFSETQ. Trimming removed 2 bases from V and 2 bases from J, with 9 bases in between.